This TCR beta chain was sequenced during a study of T cells in localized non-small cell lung cancer. Whole-study results and caveats: Heterogeneity is still possible, as just one tumor region was sequenced. Density of T cells in blood, when higher, went with longer overall survival. Detection in adjacent lung was observed for a median roughly 62 of the top 100 tumor clones. The study found T cell clonality highest in uninvolved adjacent lung, above tumor.

The length of the CDR3 is 14 residues. Germline V gene lookup returns CDR1 GTSNPN and CDR2 SVGIG (reference sequence). Trimming stripped 3 bases from V and 6 bases from J, with 14 bases between. In its sample, this clone was seen a few times. The antigen is not known. Only in-frame clones appear in the TCRdb table, and some are missing; sequencing was by immunoSEQ multiplex PCR. The table records approximately 7,100 clones, about 91% of them present only once. The receptor was isolated from a male donor at least 60 years old with stage II lung adenocarcinoma. This chain links TRBV30 with TRBJ2-2; the D gene is possibly TRBD1 (5 bases). This sample comprised peripheral blood mononuclear cells, obtained before any cancer treatment. This CDR3 is CAWRDPGFAGELFF. The CDR3 nucleotides are TGTGCCTGGAGAGATCCAGGGTTCGCCGGGGAGCTGTTTTTT.